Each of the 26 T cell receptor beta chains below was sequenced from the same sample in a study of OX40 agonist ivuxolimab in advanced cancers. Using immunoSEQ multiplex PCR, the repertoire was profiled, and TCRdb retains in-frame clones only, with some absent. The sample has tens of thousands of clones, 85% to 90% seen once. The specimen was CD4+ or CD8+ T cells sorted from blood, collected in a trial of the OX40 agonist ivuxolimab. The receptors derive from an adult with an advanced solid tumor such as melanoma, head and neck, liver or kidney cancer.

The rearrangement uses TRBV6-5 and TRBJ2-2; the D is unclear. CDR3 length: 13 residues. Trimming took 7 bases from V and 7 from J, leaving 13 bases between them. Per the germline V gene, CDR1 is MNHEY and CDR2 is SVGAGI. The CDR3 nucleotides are TGTGCCAGCATCAGCCTTATCCGCGGGGAGCTGTTTTTT. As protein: CASISLIRGELFF.

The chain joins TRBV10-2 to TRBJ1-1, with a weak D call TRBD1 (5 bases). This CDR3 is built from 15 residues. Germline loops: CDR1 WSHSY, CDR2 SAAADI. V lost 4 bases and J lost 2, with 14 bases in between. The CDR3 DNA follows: TGCGCCAGCAGTGGGACCGGGGCACCCAACACTGAAGCTTTCTTT. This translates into CASSGTGAPNTEAFF.

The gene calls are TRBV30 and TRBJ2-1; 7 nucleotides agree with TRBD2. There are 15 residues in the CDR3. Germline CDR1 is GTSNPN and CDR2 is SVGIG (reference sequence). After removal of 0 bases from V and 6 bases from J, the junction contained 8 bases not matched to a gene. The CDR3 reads CAWSVLGGRANEQFF. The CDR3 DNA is TGTGCCTGGAGTGTACTAGGTGGGAGGGCCAATGAGCAGTTCTTC.

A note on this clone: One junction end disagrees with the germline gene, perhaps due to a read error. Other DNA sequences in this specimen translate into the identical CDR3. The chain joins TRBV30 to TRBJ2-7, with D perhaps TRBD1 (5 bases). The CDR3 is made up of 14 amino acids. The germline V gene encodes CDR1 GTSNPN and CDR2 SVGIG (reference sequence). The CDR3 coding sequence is TGTGCCTGGAGTCACTCGGACAAGAACTACGAGCAGTATTTC. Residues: CAWSHSDKNYEQYF.

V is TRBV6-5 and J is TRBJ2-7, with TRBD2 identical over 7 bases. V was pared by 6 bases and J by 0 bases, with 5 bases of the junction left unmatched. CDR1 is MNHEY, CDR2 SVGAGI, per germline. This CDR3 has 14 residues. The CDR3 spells CASSSAGYSYEQYF. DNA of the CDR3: TGTGCCAGCAGCTCAGCGGGATACTCCTACGAGCAGTACTTC.

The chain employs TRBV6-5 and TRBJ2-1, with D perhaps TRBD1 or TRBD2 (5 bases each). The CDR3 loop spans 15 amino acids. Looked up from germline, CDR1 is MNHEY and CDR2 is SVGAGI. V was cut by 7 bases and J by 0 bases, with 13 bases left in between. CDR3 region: CASIWGTSSYNEQFF. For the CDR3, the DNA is TGTGCCAGCATATGGGGGACCAGCTCCTACAATGAGCAGTTCTTC.

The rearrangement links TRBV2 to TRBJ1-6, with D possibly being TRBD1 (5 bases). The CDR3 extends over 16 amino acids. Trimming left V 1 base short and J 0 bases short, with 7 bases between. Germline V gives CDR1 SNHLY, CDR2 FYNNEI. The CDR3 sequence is CASSEGGGSYNSPLHF. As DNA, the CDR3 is TGTGCCAGCAGTGAAGGGGGGGGCTCCTATAATTCACCCCTCCACTTT.

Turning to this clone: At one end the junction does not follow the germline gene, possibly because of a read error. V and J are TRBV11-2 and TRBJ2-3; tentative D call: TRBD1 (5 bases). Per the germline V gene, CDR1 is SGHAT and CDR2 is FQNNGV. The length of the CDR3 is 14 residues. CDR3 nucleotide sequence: TGTGCCAACAGCTTCAGGGCCGCAGCAGATACGCAGTATTTT. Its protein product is CANSFRAAADTQYF.

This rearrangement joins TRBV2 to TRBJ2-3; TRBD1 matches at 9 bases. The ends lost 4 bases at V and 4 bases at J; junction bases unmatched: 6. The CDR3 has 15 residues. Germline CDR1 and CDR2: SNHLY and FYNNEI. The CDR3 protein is CASSATGGDSDTQYF. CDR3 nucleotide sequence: TGTGCCAGCAGTGCAACAGGGGGCGATTCAGATACGCAGTATTTT.

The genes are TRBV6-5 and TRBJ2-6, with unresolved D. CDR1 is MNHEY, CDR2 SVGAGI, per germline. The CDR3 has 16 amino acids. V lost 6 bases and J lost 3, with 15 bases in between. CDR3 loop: CASSYPRPGGANVLTF. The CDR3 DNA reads TGTGCCAGCAGCTACCCCCGCCCGGGTGGGGCCAACGTCCTGACTTTC.

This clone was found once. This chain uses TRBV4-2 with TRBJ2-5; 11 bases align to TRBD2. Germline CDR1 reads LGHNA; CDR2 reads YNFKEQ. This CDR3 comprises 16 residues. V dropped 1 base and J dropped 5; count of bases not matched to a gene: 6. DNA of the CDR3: TGTGCCAGCAGCCAAGTAGCGGGGGGGCCAGGGGAGACCCAGTACTTC. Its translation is CASSQVAGGPGETQYF.

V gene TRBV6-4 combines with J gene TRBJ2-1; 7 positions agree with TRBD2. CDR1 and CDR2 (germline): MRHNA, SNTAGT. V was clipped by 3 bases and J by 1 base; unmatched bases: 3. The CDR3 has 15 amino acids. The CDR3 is CASSEQRGSYNEQFF. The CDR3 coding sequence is TGTGCCAGCAGTGAACAGCGGGGATCCTACAATGAGCAGTTCTTC.

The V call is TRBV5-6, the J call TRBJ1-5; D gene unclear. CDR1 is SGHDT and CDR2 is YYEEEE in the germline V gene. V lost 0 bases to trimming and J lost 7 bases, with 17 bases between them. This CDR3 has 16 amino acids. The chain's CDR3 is CASSLVSPLRKQPQHF. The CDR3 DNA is TGTGCCAGCAGCTTGGTTTCCCCTTTAAGGAAACAGCCCCAGCATTTT. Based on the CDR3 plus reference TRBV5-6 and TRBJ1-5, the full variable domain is DAGVTQSPTHLIKTRGQQVTLRCSPKSGHDTVSWYQQALGQGPQFIFQYYEEEERQRGNFPDRFSGHQFPNYSSELNVNALLLGDSALYLCASSLVSPLRKQPQHFGDGTRLSIL.

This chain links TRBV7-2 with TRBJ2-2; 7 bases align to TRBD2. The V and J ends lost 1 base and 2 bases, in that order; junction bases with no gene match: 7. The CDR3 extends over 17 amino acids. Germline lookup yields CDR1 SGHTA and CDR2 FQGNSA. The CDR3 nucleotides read TGTGCCAGCAGCTTAGGGTACCGGGGGGTTAACACCGGGGAGCTGTTTTTT. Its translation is CASSLGYRGVNTGELFF.

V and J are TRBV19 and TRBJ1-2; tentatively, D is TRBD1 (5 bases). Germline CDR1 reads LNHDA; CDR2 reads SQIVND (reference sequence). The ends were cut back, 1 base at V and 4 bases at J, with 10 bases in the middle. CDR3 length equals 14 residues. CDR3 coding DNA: TGTGCCAGTAGTATAGCCGTGGACACCTATGGCTACACCTTC. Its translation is CASSIAVDTYGYTF.

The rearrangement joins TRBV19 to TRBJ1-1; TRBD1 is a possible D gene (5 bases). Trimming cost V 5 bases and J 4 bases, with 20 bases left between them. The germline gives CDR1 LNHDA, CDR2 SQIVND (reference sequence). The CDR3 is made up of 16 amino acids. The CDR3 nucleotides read TGTGCCAGTAGTCCCCGGGACCGGCCTGTGACCACTGAAGCTTTCTTT. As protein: CASSPRDRPVTTEAFF.

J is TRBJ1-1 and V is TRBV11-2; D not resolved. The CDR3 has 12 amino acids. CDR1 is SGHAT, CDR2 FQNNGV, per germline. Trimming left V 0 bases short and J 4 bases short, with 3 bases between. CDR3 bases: TGTGCCAGCAGCTTAGATTCCACTGAAGCTTTCTTT. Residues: CASSLDSTEAFF.

The CDR3 protein is CASSRQLRTEAFF. The CDR3 DNA reads TGTGCCAGCAGCCGGCAACTCCGCACTGAAGCTTTCTTT. This chain links TRBV5-6 with TRBJ1-1; D gene unclear. Germline lookup yields CDR1 SGHDT and CDR2 YYEEEE. CDR3 size: 13 residues. V was clipped by 4 bases and J by 4 bases, with 11 bases between them.

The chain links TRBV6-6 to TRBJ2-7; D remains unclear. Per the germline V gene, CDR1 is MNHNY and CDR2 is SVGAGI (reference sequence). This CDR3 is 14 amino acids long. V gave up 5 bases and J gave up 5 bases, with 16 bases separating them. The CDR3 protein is CASSTGEYVHEQYF. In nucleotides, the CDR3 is TGTGCCAGCAGTACCGGAGAATACGTCCACGAGCAGTACTTC.

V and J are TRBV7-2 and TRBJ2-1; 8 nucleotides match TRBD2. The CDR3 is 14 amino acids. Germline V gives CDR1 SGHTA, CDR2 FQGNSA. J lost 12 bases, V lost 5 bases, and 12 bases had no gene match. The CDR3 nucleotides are TGTGCCAGCAGCAAAGGTGGGCCTAGCGGGTTGCAGTTCTTC. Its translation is CASSKGGPSGLQFF. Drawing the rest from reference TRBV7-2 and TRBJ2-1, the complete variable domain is GAGVSQSPSNKVTEKGKDVELRCDPISGHTALYWYRQSLGQGLEFLIYFQGNSAPDKSGLPSDRFSAERTGGSVSTLTIQRTQQEDSAVYLCASSKGGPSGLQFFGPGTRLTVL.

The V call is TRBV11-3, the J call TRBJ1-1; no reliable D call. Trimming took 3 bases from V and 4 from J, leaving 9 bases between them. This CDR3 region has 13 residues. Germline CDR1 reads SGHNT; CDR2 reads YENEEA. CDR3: CASSFGVGTEAFF. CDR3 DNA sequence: TGTGCCAGCAGCTTTGGGGTTGGCACTGAAGCTTTCTTT.

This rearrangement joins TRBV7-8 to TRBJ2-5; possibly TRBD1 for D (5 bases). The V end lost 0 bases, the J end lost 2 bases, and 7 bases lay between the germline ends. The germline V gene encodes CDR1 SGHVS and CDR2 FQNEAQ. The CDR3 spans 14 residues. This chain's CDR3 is CASSLAAGQETQYF. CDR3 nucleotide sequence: TGTGCCAGCAGCTTAGCTGCAGGGCAAGAGACCCAGTACTTC.

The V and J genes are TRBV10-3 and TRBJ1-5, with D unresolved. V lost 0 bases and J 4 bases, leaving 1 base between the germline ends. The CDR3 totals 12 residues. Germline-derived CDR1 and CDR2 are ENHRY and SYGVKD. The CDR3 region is CAISESNQPQHF. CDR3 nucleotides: TGTGCCATCAGTGAGTCGAATCAGCCCCAGCATTTT.

The CDR3 here is CASSRAVGSVRELFF. CDR3 DNA: TGTGCCAGCAGCCGGGCCGTCGGATCAGTCAGGGAGCTGTTTTTT. The chain carries TRBV28 and TRBJ2-2; unclear D gene. Germline V gene data show CDR1 as MDHEN and CDR2 as SYDVKM. The germline V and J ends were trimmed by 6 bases and 9 bases, with 20 bases remaining between them. This CDR3 spans 15 amino acids. Filled out from reference TRBV28 and TRBJ2-2, the complete variable domain reads DVKVTQSSRYLVKRTGEKVFLECVQDMDHENMFWYRQDPGLGLRLIYFSYDVKMKEKGDIPEGYSVSREKKERFSLILESASTNQTSMYLCASSRAVGSVRELFFGEGSRLTVL.

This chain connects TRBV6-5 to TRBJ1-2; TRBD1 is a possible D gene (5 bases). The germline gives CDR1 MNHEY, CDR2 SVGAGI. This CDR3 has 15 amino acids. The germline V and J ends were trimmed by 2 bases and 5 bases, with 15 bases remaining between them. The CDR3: CASSYVTGERYGYTF. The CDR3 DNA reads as TGTGCCAGCAGTTACGTTACGGGGGAGAGATATGGCTACACCTTC.

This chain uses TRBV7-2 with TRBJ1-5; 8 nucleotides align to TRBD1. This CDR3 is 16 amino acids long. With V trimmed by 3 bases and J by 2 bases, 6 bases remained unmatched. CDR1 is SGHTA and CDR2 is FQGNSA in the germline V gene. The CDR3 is CASSFVSGQGNQPQHF. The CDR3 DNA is TGTGCCAGCAGCTTTGTTTCGGGACAGGGCAATCAGCCCCAGCATTTT.